This TCR beta chain is from a study of blood T cells in healthy people across ages. Study outcomes and limitations: When set beside aged donors, long-lived donors presented more naive CD4+ cells and higher diversity. Age showed a roughly linear inverse relationship with TCR beta diversity per million T cells.

This CDR3 has 17 residues. Germline CDR1 is MGHRA and CDR2 is YSYEKL. As for this clonotype: The antigen is undetermined. One end of the junction varies from germline; a read error may be responsible.

Sample-barcoded 5' priming and a J-beta primer mix drove a second PCR of roughly 7 to 11 cycles. Every sample gave at least 3 million paired-end reads containing CDR3. TCRdb reprocessed the 5' RACE reads with MiXCR, giving one entry per CDR3 protein. This table has roughly 1.7 million distinct CDR3 sequences, about 35% appearing once. The chain couples TRBV4-1 to TRBJ2-1; the match to TRBD2 covers 10 bases. This TCR was recovered from a woman in her 30s in good health. The sequencing input was blood. The CDR3 spells CASSAPGRTSGYNKQFF. The CDR3 nucleotides read TGCGCCAGCAGCGCCCCCGGTAGGACTAGCGGATACAATAAGCAGTTCTTC.